A single sample is the source of the 5 T cell receptor beta chains below, sequenced in a study of T-cell reconstitution after alpha-beta-depleted transplantation in children. Unique molecular identifiers were incorporated during preparation of the TCRbeta library. TCRdb fed the PCR reads into MiXCR, producing one record per CDR3 protein. This sample has 400,000 to 550,000 distinct CDR3 sequences; about 10% occur once, and the top ten carry approximately 2%. Here the sequenced sample was PBMCs, taken before TCRalphabeta/CD19-depleted stem cell transplant. The receptors shown here come from a child aged 2-15 years with inherited bone marrow failure, due to receive a stem cell transplant.

The chain couples TRBV20-1 to TRBJ2-1, with 14 nucleotides matching TRBD2. The CDR3 sequence is 15 residues long. V trimming: 6 bases; J trimming: 4 bases; junction bases outside the gene matches: 5. The germline CDR1 and CDR2 sequences are DFQATT and SNEGSKA (reference sequence). The CDR3 here is CSAGTSGSWYNEQFF. The CDR3 DNA reads as TGCAGTGCCGGGACTAGCGGGAGTTGGTACAATGAGCAGTTCTTC.

This clonotype was counted ten times or more. CDR3 residues: CSANQDGNSPLHF. The CDR3 DNA sequence: TGCAGTGCTAATCAGGATGGCAATTCACCCCTCCACTTT. V gene TRBV20-1 combines with J gene TRBJ1-6; D ambiguous. CDR3 length: 13 residues. V lost 4 bases to trimming and J lost 7 bases, with 11 bases between them. Germline lookup yields CDR1 DFQATT and CDR2 SNEGSKA (reference sequence).

In this sample, this clonotype turned up many times. The chain has TRBV27 and TRBJ2-7; the match to TRBD1 covers 7 bases. There are 15 residues in the CDR3. V lost 6 bases, J lost 3 bases, and 11 bases stayed unmatched. From germline, CDR1 is MNHEY and CDR2 SMNVEV (reference sequence). The CDR3 here is CASRPIQGPYYEQYF. The CDR3 DNA reads TGTGCCAGCAGGCCCATACAGGGGCCGTACTACGAGCAGTACTTC.

Many counts were recorded for this clonotype. This sequence joins TRBV12-3 or TRBV12-4 and TRBJ2-1, with D perhaps matching TRBD2 (6 bases). The CDR3 covers 17 residues. V gave up 6 bases and J gave up 7 bases, with 25 bases separating them. CDR3 nucleotide sequence: TGTGCCAGCAGCCGATGGGACTTCGTCATGGTGGGTAATGAGCAGTTCTTC. This gives the protein CASSRWDFVMVGNEQFF.

This clonotype was counted many times. The rearrangement joins TRBV6-5 to TRBJ2-7, with 8 bases lining up with TRBD1. This CDR3 spans 16 amino acids. The germline V gene has CDR1 MNHEY and CDR2 SVGAGI. Trimming cost V 0 bases and J 3 bases; bases outside gene matches: 7. The DNA for the CDR3 is TGTGCCAGCAGTTACTCTCAGGGGGCATTCTTCTACGAGCAGTACTTC. This codes for CASSYSQGAFFYEQYF.